These 25 T cell receptor beta chains were sequenced from one sample in a study of regulatory T cells in long-lasting Graves disease. Sequencing libraries for TCR beta were prepared with iRepertoire HTBI primers and Arm-PCR of CDR3 regions. TCRdb ran MiXCR on the multiplex PCR reads and lists one entry per CDR3 protein. Among over 300,000 distinct CDR3 sequences listed, about 20% were seen once. Time point specified: persistent/refractory GD, antithyroid drugs over 5 years with positive TRAb. RNA isolated from PBMCs was used to make the TCR library. The input for sequencing was peripheral blood mononuclear cells (PBMCs), taken when the disease was refractory, from a patient treated with antithyroid drugs. The receptors shown here come from a female donor with Graves disease.

This clonotype appeared many times. The chain has TRBV7-9 and TRBJ2-5; 7 bases are a match to TRBD1. This CDR3 spans 16 amino acids. Trimming took 1 base from V and 2 from J; bases not matched to a gene: 7. CDR1 and CDR2 from the germline V gene are SEHNR and FQNEAQ (reference sequence). As DNA, the CDR3 is TGTGCCAGCAGCTTAGACTTCTTACAGGGGCAAGAGACCCAGTACTTC. It codes for CASSLDFLQGQETQYF.

The table lists this clonotype with a count of one. At one boundary the junction diverges from the germline segment, which might be a read error. The chain links TRBV6-2 or TRBV6-3 to TRBJ1-1, with 12 bases that match TRBD1. CDR1 is MNHEY and CDR2 is SVGEGT in the germline V gene. The CDR3 runs 16 residues. This CDR3 reads CATSDLGTGGFAEAFF. CDR3 bases: TGTGCCACCAGTGATTTGGGGACAGGGGGCTTCGCTGAAGCTTTCTTT.

This clonotype was detected only a few times. The genes are TRBV15 and TRBJ2-7, with 12 bases aligning to TRBD2. Trimming cost V 1 base and J 6 bases; bases outside gene matches: 7. Germline V CDR1 and CDR2: LNHNV, YYDKDF (reference sequence). This CDR3 has 16 amino acids. The CDR3 DNA reads TGTGCCACCAGCAGAGGTAACCGGGGACTAGCGGGCGAGCAGTACTTC. This codes for CATSRGNRGLAGEQYF.

Turning to this clonotype: Just one base apart from a much larger clone, this may be a read error. This chain joins TRBV18 and TRBJ2-7, with 8 bases aligning to TRBD1. CDR1 is KGHSH, CDR2 LQKENI, per germline. With 8 bases clipped from V and 0 bases from J, the junction kept 9 bases outside the gene matches. CDR3 size: 15 residues. The CDR3, as DNA: TGTGCCAGCCCACGGGCCGGACAGGGCTCCTACGAGCAGTACTTC. This translates into CASPRAGQGSYEQYF.

The V and J genes are TRBV19 and TRBJ1-3, with D unclear. Germline assignment: CDR1 LNHDA and CDR2 SQIVND (reference sequence). The CDR3 spans 13 residues. Trimming shortened V by 6 bases and J by 0 bases, and 6 bases separated the two germline ends. CDR3 protein: CASRVNSGNTIYF. The CDR3 DNA follows: TGTGCCAGTAGAGTGAACTCTGGAAACACCATATATTTT.

The chain combines TRBV2 with TRBJ2-1; maybe TRBD1 (6 bases). This CDR3 region has 13 residues. V dropped 6 bases and J dropped 6 bases, with 12 bases sitting between them. Germline V lookup: CDR1 SNHLY, CDR2 FYNNEI. CDR3 coding DNA: TGTGCCAGCAGGATACAGGGATCCAATGAGCAGTTCTTC. Its protein is CASRIQGSNEQFF. The full variable domain, completed using reference TRBV2 and TRBJ2-1, is EPEVTQTPSHQVTQMGQEVILRCVPISNHLYFYWYRQILGQKVEFLVSFYNNEISEKSEIFDDQFSVERPDGSNFTLKIRSTKLEDSAMYFCASRIQGSNEQFFGPGTRLTVL.

This clonotype was observed many times. The J gene is TRBJ1-1, the V gene TRBV6-5, with a possible D match to TRBD1 (5 bases). V was trimmed by 2 bases and J by 6 bases, leaving 25 bases between them. CDR3 length: 18 residues. CDR1 MNHEY and CDR2 SVGAGI come from the germline V gene. CDR3 sequence: CASSYRPRDFWLFAEAFF. CDR3 coding DNA: TGTGCCAGCAGTTACAGACCCCGGGACTTCTGGTTATTCGCTGAAGCTTTCTTT.

There are many counts of this clonotype. The chain couples TRBV7-9 to TRBJ2-7; TRBD2 matches at 10 bases. The V and J ends lost 5 bases and 2 bases, in that order; junction bases with no gene match: 6. Per the germline V gene, CDR1 is SEHNR and CDR2 is FQNEAQ (reference sequence). This CDR3 is 15 amino acids long. In DNA form, the CDR3 reads TGTGCCAGCAGCAAAAGCGGGGGGGGTCCCTACGAGCAGTACTTC. It codes for CASSKSGGGPYEQYF.

CDR3 sequence reads: CASSLEGFSYEQYF. CDR3 coding DNA: TGTGCCAGCAGCTTAGAAGGATTCTCCTACGAGCAGTACTTC. This chain uses TRBV11-2 with TRBJ2-7; the D is unclear. V was clipped by 0 bases and J by 0 bases, with 6 bases between them. The CDR3 has 14 amino acids. The germline gives CDR1 SGHAT, CDR2 FQNNGV.

This chain links TRBV6-1 with TRBJ1-6; D remains unclear. The CDR3 has 16 residues. CDR1 is MNHNS, CDR2 SASEGT, per germline. Trimming took off 3 bases at V and 2 bases at J, with 11 bases between the two ends. This CDR3 is CASSDNLATYNSPLHF. The CDR3 DNA reads TGTGCCAGCAGTGATAACCTGGCCACCTATAATTCACCCCTCCACTTT.

The chain uses TRBV4-1 and TRBJ1-5; D is uncertain. The CDR3 is 16 residues long. From germline, CDR1 is MGHRA and CDR2 YSYEKL. Trimming took 0 bases from V and 5 from J, leaving 14 bases between them. The CDR3 reads CASSQDVSGKYQPQHF. Here the CDR3 DNA reads TGCGCCAGCAGCCAAGACGTCTCAGGTAAATATCAGCCCCAGCATTTT.

This clonotype was seen at least ten times. The J gene is TRBJ2-7, the V gene TRBV7-2, with 12 bases identical to TRBD2. Germline trimming cut 4 bases from V and 4 bases from J; bases unmatched to any gene: 5. The CDR3 covers 15 residues. CDR1 SGHTA and CDR2 FQGNSA come from the germline V gene. The CDR3 is CASSSSGGAYYEQYF. The CDR3 DNA follows: TGTGCCAGCAGCTCTAGCGGGGGGGCCTATTACGAGCAGTACTTC. Full variable domain (rest looked up from reference TRBV7-2 and TRBJ2-7): GAGVSQSPSNKVTEKGKDVELRCDPISGHTALYWYRQSLGQGLEFLIYFQGNSAPDKSGLPSDRFSAERTGGSVSTLTIQRTQQEDSAVYLCASSSSGGAYYEQYFGPGTRLTVT.

V gene TRBV29-1 combines with J gene TRBJ1-5, with 8 bases matching TRBD1. Germline V gene lookup returns CDR1 SQVTM and CDR2 ANQGSEA. The V and J ends lost 7 bases and 1 base, in that order; junction bases with no gene match: 6. This CDR3 region has 14 residues. CDR3 DNA: TGCAGCGCCTCAGGGGGCGCGAGCAATCAGCCCCAGCATTTT. Protein sequence: CSASGGASNQPQHF.

The V call is TRBV7-9, the J call TRBJ2-7; D is ambiguous. Germline CDR1 reads SEHNR; CDR2 reads FQNEAQ (reference sequence). The CDR3 has 13 amino acids. The V and J ends lost 2 bases and 2 bases respectively, with 7 bases between them. CDR3 nucleotides: TGTGCCAGCAGCTTACAGTTTGCCTACGAGCAGTACTTC. Amino acids: CASSLQFAYEQYF.

The chain recombines TRBV6-1 with TRBJ2-7, with a weak D call TRBD2 (6 bases). This CDR3 has 14 residues. Germline V CDR1 and CDR2: MNHNS, SASEGT. Trimming took 6 bases from V and 3 from J, leaving 15 bases between them. The CDR3 sequence: CASRRTGTHYEQYF. CDR3 nucleotide sequence: TGTGCCAGCAGAAGGACCGGGACTCACTACGAGCAGTACTTC.

In its sample, this clonotype was seen a few times. The rearrangement uses TRBV10-3 and TRBJ2-7, with TRBD1 as a possible D gene (6 bases). This CDR3 comprises 13 residues. The germline V gene encodes CDR1 ENHRY and CDR2 SYGVKD. V was clipped by 8 bases and J by 3 bases, with 14 bases between them. Written as DNA, the CDR3 is TGTGCCATCCAGATGGACAGAGACTACGAGCAGTACTTC. Amino acids: CAIQMDRDYEQYF.

This clonotype was counted a few times. A junction boundary mismatches the germline segment, possibly from a read error. The chain uses TRBV3-1 and TRBJ2-7; D is undetermined. Germline CDR1 is LGHDT and CDR2 is YNNKEL (reference sequence). This CDR3 comprises 11 residues. In DNA, the CDR3 is TGTGCCAGCAGCCAAACCTACGAGCAGCACTTC. It translates to CASSQTYEQHF.

Ten or more counts support this clonotype. The chain links TRBV28 to TRBJ1-5, with 11 bases that match TRBD1. The V and J ends lost 2 bases and 6 bases, in that order; junction bases with no gene match: 6. Germline V gives CDR1 MDHEN, CDR2 SYDVKM. The CDR3 is made up of 16 amino acids. For the CDR3, the DNA is TGTGCCAGCAGTTTAAGGGGGACAGGGGGGTTTCAGCCCCAGCATTTT. Protein product: CASSLRGTGGFQPQHF.

In its sample, this clonotype was seen many times. This chain links TRBV11-2 with TRBJ2-5; D assignment may be TRBD1 or TRBD2 (5 bases each). CDR3 length: 15 amino acids. Germline V gene data show CDR1 as SGHAT and CDR2 as FQNNGV. V dropped 3 bases and J dropped 4 bases, with 15 bases sitting between them. DNA of the CDR3: TGTGCCAGCAGCTTCAATCTGGGGGTCGGAGAGACCCAGTACTTC. It is translated as CASSFNLGVGETQYF. The whole variable domain, remainder taken from reference TRBV11-2 and TRBJ2-5, is EAGVAQSPRYKIIEKRQSVAFWCNPISGHATLYWYQQILGQGPKLLIQFQNNGVVDDSQLPKDRFSAERLKGVDSTLKIQPAKLEDSAVYLCASSFNLGVGETQYFGPGTRLLVL.

This clonotype was found a few times. The CDR3 region has the DNA TGTGCCAGCAGCCAATCCACTAGCAATCAGCCCCAGCATTTT. This translates into CASSQSTSNQPQHF. V gene TRBV3-1 combines with J gene TRBJ1-5; no clear D gene. The CDR3 is 14 amino acids. In germline, CDR1 is LGHDT, CDR2 YNNKEL (reference sequence). V shed 2 bases and J shed 0 bases, with 5 bases lying between them.

This clonotype was seen many times. This rearrangement joins TRBV28 to TRBJ1-5; unclear D gene. This CDR3 has 15 amino acids. The V gene's germline CDR1 is MDHEN and CDR2 SYDVKM. Trimming left V 5 bases short and J 4 bases short, with 15 bases between. DNA for the CDR3: TGTGCCAGCAGTAATTCTCGAGGCCATAATCAGCCCCAGCATTTT. This sequence encodes CASSNSRGHNQPQHF. Complete variable domain (other parts from reference TRBV28 and TRBJ1-5): DVKVTQSSRYLVKRTGEKVFLECVQDMDHENMFWYRQDPGLGLRLIYFSYDVKMKEKGDIPEGYSVSREKKERFSLILESASTNQTSMYLCASSNSRGHNQPQHFGDGTRLSIL.

CDR3 loop: CASSFGKGRGEGTEAFF. The CDR3 bases are TGTGCCAGCAGCTTTGGTAAGGGTAGGGGGGAAGGCACTGAAGCTTTCTTT. The chain has TRBV5-6 and TRBJ1-1; possibly TRBD1 for D (6 bases). The CDR3 totals 17 residues. Germline V gene sequence: CDR1 SGHDT, CDR2 YYEEEE. V shed 2 bases and J shed 4 bases, with 21 bases lying between them.

In its sample, this clonotype was seen many times. The rearrangement joins TRBV25-1 to TRBJ1-2; possibly TRBD1 for D (6 bases). V lost 2 bases to trimming and J lost 4 bases, with 14 bases between them. CDR3 length equals 15 residues. Looked up from germline, CDR1 is MGHDK and CDR2 is SYGVNS. CDR3 sequence reads: CASSEAQGLTYGYTF. CDR3 DNA sequence: TGTGCCAGCAGTGAAGCACAGGGACTTACCTATGGCTACACCTTC.

This clonotype occurred many times. The chain employs TRBV11-2 and TRBJ1-5, with TRBD1 matching over 10 bases. In germline, CDR1 is SGHAT, CDR2 FQNNGV. The CDR3 runs to 17 residues. V dropped 5 bases and J dropped 4; count of bases not matched to a gene: 11. DNA for the CDR3: TGTGCCAGCAGCCCCGGGCGGGGGACAGGGGTAAATCAGCCCCAGCATTTT. Its protein product is CASSPGRGTGVNQPQHF.

There are a few counts of this clonotype. V gene TRBV29-1 combines with J gene TRBJ1-1, with a weak D call TRBD1 (6 bases). The CDR3 length is 15 residues. Germline V CDR1 and CDR2: SQVTM, ANQGSEA. Trimming pared 0 bases from V and 1 base from J, leaving 12 bases between. CDR3 sequence (DNA): TGCAGCGTTGAAGATCAGGGGACACAGAACACTGAAGCTTTCTTT. Protein product: CSVEDQGTQNTEAFF.